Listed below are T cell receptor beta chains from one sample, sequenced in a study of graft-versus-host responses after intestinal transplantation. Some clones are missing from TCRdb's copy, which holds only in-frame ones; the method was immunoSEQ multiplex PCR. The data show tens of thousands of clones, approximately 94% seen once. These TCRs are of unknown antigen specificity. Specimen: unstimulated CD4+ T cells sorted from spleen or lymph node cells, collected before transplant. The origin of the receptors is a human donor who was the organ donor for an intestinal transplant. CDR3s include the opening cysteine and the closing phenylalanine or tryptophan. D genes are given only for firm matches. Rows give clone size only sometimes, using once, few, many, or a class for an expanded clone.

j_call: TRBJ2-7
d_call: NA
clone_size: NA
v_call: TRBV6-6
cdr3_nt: TGTGCCAGCAGTACTGGGGAGCGCTACGAGCAGTACTTC
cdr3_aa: CASSTGERYEQYF

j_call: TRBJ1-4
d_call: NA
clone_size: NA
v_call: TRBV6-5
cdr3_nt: TGTGCCAGCAGCCGGGACACTAATGAAAAACTGTTTTTT
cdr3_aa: CASSRDTNEKLFF

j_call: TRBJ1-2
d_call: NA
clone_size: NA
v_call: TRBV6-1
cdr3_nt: TGTGCCAGTTCCTGGTGGGGGAGTACTGACTATGGCTACACCTTC
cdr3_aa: CASSWWGSTDYGYTF

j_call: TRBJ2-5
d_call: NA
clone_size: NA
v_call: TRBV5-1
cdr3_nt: TGCGCCAGCAGCTTGGCCGCACAGACCCAGTACTTC
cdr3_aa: CASSLAAQTQYF

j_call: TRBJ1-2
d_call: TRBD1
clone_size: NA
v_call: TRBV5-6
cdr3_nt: TGTGCCAGCAGCATCGGGACAGGGGGCGGCTACACCTTC
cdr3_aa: CASSIGTGGGYTF

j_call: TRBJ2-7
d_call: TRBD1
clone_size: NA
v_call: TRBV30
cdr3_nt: TGTGCCTGGAGACAGGGGGTGTCCTACGAGCAGTACTTC
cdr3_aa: CAWRQGVSYEQYF

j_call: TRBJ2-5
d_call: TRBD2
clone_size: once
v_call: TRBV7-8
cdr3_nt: TGTGCCAGCAGCGTACAGGGACTAGGAGAGACCCAGTACTTC
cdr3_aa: CASSVQGLGETQYF

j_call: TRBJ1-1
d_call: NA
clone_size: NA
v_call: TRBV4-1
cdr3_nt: TGCGCCAGCAGCCCCGTCGGTGCGCGCAACACTGAAGCTTTCTTT
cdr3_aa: CASSPVGARNTEAFF

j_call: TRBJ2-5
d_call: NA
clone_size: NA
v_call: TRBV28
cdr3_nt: TGTGCCAGCAGTTCGGGTGTCGAGACCCAGTACTTC
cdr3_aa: CASSSGVETQYF

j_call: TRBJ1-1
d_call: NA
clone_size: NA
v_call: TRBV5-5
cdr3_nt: TGTGCCAGCAGCTTGGAATATGGTGAAGCTTTCTTT
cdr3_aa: CASSLEYGEAFF

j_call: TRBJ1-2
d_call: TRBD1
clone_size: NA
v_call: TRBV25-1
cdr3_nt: TGTGCCAGCAGTGCTCGGGACAGGGAAGCGGGTGGCTACACCTTC
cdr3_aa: CASSARDREAGGYTF